Reported below is one T cell receptor (beta chain). Its matching antigen is unknown. These data belong to a study of T cell responses to AZD1222 COVID-19 vaccine. Broader study findings: The donor cohort was predominantly white British with a female majority, and clonal diversity may have been underestimated. Regions 160-218 and 743-854 held dominance among vaccine-associated CD4 TCRs, which spanned spike. Seropositivity was recorded at baseline in only a handful of AZD1222 recipients. Every sample of the repertoires postdated the peak T cell response.

The CDR3 consists of 15 residues. Germline assignment: CDR1 SGDLS and CDR2 YYNGEE. Between the trimmed V and J ends, which lost 4 bases and 4 bases, there was a span of 14 bases. Method: immunoSEQ multiplex PCR; TCRdb's copy keeps in-frame clones and lacks some. The data contain 150,000 to 180,000 clones, 85% to 90% of them singletons. The sequenced sample was peripheral blood, obtained on day 0 of MenACWY control vaccination. The chain carries TRBV9 and TRBJ2-2, with D perhaps TRBD1 (6 bases). The sequence came from an adult in good health. The CDR3 spells CASSKLRGVTGELFF. The CDR3 region has the DNA TGTGCCAGCAGCAAGCTCAGGGGCGTCACCGGGGAGCTGTTTTTT.